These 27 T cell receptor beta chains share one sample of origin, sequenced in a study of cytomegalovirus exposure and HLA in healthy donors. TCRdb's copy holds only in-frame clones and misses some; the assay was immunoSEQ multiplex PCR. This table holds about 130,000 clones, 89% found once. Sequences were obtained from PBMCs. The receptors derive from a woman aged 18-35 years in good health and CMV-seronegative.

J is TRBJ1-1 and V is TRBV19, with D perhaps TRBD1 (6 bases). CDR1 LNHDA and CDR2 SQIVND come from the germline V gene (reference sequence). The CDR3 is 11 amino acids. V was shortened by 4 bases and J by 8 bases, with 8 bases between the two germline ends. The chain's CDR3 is CASSSGQEAFF. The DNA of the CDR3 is TGTGCCAGTAGTAGCGGACAGGAAGCTTTCTTT.

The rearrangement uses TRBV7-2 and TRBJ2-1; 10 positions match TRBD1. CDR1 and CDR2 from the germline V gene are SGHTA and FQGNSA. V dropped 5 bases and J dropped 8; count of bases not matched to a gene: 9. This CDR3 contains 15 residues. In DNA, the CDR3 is TGTGCCAGCAGCCGCCGGGACAGGGGTACCGATGAGCAGTTCTTC. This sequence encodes CASSRRDRGTDEQFF.

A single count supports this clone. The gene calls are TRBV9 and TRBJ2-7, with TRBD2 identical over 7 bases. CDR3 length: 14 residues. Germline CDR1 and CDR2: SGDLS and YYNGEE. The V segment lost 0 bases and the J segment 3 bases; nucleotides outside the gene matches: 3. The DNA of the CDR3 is TGTGCCAGCAGCGTAGGGGACTATCACTACGAGCAGTACTTC. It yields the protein CASSVGDYHYEQYF.

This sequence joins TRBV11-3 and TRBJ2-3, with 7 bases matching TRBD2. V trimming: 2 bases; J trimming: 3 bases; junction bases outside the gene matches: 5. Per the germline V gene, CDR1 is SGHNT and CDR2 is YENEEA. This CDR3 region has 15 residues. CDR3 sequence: CASSLQGGRTDTQYF. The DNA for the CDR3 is TGTGCCAGCAGCTTACAGGGAGGGAGGACAGATACGCAGTATTTT.

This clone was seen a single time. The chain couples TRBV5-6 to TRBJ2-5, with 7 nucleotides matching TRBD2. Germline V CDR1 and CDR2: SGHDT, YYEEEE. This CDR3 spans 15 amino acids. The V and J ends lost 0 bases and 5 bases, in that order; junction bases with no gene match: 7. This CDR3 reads CASSLDGGSAETQYF. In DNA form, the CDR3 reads TGTGCCAGCAGCTTGGACGGCGGGAGCGCGGAGACCCAGTACTTC.

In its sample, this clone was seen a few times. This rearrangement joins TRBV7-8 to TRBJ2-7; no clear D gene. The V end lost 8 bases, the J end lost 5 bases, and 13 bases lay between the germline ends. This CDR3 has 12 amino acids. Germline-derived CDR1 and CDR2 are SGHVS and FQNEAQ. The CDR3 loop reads CASHQIGHEQYF. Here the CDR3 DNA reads TGTGCCAGCCACCAGATTGGGCACGAGCAGTACTTC. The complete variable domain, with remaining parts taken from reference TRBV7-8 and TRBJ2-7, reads GAGVSQSPRYKVAKRGQDVALRCDPISGHVSLFWYQQALGQGPEFLTYFQNEAQLDKSGLPSDRFFAERPEGSVSTLKIQRTQQEDSAVYLCASHQIGHEQYFGPGTRLTVT.

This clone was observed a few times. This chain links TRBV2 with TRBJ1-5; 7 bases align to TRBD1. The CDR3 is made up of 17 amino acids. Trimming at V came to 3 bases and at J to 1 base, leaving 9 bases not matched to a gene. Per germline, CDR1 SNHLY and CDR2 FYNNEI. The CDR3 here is CASSDGGGAWSNQPQHF. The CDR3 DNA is TGTGCCAGCAGTGATGGAGGGGGCGCGTGGAGCAATCAGCCCCAGCATTTT.

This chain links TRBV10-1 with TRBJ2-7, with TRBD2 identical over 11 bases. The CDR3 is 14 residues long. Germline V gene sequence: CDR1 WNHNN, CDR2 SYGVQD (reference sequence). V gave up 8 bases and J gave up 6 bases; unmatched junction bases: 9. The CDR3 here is CASSQVAGGLEQYF. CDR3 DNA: TGCGCCAGCTCCCAGGTAGCGGGAGGGCTCGAGCAGTACTTC.

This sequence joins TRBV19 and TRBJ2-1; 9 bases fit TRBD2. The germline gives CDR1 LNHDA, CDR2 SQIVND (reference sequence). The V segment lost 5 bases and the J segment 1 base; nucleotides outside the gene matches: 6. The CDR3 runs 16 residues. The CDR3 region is CASSARSGSSYNEQFF. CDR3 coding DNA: TGTGCCAGTAGTGCCCGTAGCGGGAGTTCCTACAATGAGCAGTTCTTC.

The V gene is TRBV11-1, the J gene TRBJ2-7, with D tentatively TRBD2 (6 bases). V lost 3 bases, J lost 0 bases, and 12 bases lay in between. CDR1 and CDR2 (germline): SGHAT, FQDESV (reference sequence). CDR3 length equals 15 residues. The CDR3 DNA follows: TGTGCCAGCAGCTTCGGTCGCGGGACCTCCTACGAGCAGTACTTC. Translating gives CASSFGRGTSYEQYF.

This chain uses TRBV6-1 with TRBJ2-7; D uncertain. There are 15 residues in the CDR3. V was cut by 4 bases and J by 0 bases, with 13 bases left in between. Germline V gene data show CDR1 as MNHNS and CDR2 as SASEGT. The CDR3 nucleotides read TGTGCCAGCAGTGCCTCTAGTGCTAGCTCCTACGAGCAGTACTTC. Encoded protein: CASSASSASSYEQYF.

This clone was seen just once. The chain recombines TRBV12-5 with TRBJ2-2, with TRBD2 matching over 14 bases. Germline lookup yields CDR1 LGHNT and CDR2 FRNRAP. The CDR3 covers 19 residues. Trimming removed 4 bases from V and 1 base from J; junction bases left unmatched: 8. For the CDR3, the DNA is TGTGCTAGTGGTTGGGGACTAGCGGGAGCCTCCCTGAACACCGGGGAGCTGTTTTTT. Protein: CASGWGLAGASLNTGELFF.

CDR3 sequence reads: CASRSGTGYNEQFF. The CDR3 DNA reads TGCGCCAGCCGATCAGGGACAGGTTACAATGAGCAGTTCTTC. The V and J genes are TRBV5-1 and TRBJ2-1; 8 nucleotides match TRBD1. Germline loops: CDR1 SGHRS, CDR2 YFSETQ. This CDR3 spans 14 amino acids. V lost 7 bases, J lost 4 bases, and 7 bases stayed unmatched.

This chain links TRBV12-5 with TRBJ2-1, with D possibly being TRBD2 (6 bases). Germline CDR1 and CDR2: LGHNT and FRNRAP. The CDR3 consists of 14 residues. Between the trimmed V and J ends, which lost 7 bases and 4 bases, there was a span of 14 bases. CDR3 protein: CASVSGSNYNEQFF. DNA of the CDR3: TGTGCTAGTGTTTCCGGGAGCAATTACAATGAGCAGTTCTTC.

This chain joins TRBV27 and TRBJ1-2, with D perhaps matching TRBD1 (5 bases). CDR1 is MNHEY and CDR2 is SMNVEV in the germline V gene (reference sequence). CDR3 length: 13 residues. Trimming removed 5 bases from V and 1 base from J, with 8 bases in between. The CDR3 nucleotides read TGTGCCAGCAGTCGGGGACTTAACTATGGCTACACCTTC. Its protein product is CASSRGLNYGYTF.

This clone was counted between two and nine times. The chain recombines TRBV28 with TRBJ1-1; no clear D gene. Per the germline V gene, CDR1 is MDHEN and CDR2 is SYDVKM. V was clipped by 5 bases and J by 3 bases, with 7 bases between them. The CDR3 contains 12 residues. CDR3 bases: TGTGCCAGCAGTATTGTCGACACTGAAGCTTTCTTT. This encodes CASSIVDTEAFF.

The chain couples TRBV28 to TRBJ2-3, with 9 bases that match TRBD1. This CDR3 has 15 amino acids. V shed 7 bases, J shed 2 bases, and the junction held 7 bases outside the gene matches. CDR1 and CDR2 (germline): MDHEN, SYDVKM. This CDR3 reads CASTRTGDYTDTQYF. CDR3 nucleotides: TGTGCCAGCACACGGACAGGGGACTACACAGATACGCAGTATTTT. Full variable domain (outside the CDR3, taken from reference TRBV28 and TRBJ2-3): DVKVTQSSRYLVKRTGEKVFLECVQDMDHENMFWYRQDPGLGLRLIYFSYDVKMKEKGDIPEGYSVSREKKERFSLILESASTNQTSMYLCASTRTGDYTDTQYFGPGTRLTVL.

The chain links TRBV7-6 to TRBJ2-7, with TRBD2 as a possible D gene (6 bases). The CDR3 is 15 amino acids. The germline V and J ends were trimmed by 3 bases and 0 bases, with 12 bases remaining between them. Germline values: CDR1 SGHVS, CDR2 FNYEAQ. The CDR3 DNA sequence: TGTGCCAGCAGCTTTATAGCGGAGAACTCCTACGAGCAGTACTTC. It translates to CASSFIAENSYEQYF.

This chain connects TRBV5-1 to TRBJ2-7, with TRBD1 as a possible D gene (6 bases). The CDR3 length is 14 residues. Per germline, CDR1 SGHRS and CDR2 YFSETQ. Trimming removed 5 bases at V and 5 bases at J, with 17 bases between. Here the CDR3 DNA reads TGCGCCAGCAGTCTAGACAGGCGTCAGAACGAGCAGTACTTC. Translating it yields CASSLDRRQNEQYF.

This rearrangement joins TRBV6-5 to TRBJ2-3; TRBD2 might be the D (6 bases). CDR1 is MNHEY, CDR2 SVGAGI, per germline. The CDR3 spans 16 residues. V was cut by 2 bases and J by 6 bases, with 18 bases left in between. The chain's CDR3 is CASSYKGGNRPDTQYF. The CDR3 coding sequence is TGTGCCAGCAGTTACAAGGGCGGGAACCGCCCCGATACGCAGTATTTT.

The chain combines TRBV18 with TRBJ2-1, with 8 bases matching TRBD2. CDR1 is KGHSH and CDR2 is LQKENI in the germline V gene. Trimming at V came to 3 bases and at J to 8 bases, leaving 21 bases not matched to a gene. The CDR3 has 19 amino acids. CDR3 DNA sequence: TGTGCCAGCTCACCCGGACAGTCAAATAGCGGGGCCCCTCTGTATGAGCAGTTCTTC. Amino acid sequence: CASSPGQSNSGAPLYEQFF.

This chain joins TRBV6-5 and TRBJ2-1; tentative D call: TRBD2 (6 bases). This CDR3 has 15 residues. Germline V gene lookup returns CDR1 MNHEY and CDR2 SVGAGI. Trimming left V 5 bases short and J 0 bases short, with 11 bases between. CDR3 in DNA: TGTGCCAGCAGTGCGGGGATCAGCTCCTACAATGAGCAGTTCTTC. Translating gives CASSAGISSYNEQFF.

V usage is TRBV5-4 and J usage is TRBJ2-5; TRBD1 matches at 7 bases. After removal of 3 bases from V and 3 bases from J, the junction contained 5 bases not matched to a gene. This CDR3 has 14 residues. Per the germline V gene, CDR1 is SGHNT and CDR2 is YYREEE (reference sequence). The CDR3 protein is CASSSGTAKETQYF. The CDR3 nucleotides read TGTGCCAGCAGCTCAGGGACAGCAAAAGAGACCCAGTACTTC.

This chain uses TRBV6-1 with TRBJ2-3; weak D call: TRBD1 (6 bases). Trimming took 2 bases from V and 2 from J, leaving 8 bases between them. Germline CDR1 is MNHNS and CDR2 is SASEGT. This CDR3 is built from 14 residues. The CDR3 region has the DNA TGTGCCAGCAGTGAATGGACAGACACAGATACGCAGTATTTT. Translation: CASSEWTDTDTQYF.

The CDR3 DNA sequence: TGTGCCAGCAACCCCGGACTAGCGGGGGGTGCCTACGAGCAGTACTTC. Residues: CASNPGLAGGAYEQYF. The chain has TRBV27 and TRBJ2-7; 14 bases fit TRBD2. V was pared by 7 bases and J by 2 bases, with 7 bases of the junction left unmatched. The CDR3 runs to 16 residues. The germline V gene encodes CDR1 MNHEY and CDR2 SMNVEV (reference sequence).

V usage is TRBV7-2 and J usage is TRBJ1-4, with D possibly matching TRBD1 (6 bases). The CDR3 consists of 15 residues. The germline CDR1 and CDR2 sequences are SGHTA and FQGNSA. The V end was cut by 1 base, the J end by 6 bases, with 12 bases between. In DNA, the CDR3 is TGTGCCAGCAGCTTAGTGGGGGCATCGGATGAAAAACTGTTTTTT. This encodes CASSLVGASDEKLFF.

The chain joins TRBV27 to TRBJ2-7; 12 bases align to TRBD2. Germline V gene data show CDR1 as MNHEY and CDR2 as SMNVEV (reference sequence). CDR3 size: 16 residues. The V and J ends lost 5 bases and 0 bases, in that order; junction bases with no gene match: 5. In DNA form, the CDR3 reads TGTGCCAGCAGTCCCTTGACTAGCGGGAGCTCCTACGAGCAGTACTTC. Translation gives CASSPLTSGSSYEQYF.